This T cell receptor (beta chain) stems from a study of T cell responses to AZD1222 COVID-19 vaccine. Study-wide findings and caveats: Only six people who got AZD1222 tested seropositive at baseline. Spike-specific TCR breadth rose after two AZD1222 doses, and depth rose as well.

Details on this clone: Its target is not known.

Sequenced by immunoSEQ multiplex PCR; TCRdb stores in-frame clones only, minus some. Among more than 90,000 clones listed, just over 85% were seen once. The receptor was isolated from an adult in good health. This specimen consisted of peripheral blood, obtained on day 0 of AZD1222 vaccination.

As DNA, the CDR3 is TGTGCCAGCAGCCCTCTGACAGAAACCTACGAGCAGTACTTC. Translation gives CASSPLTETYEQYF. The chain recombines TRBV4-2 with TRBJ2-7, with D perhaps TRBD1 (5 bases). CDR1 and CDR2 (germline): LGHNA, YNFKEQ. Trimming cost V 4 bases and J 2 bases, with 12 bases left between them. This CDR3 has 14 amino acids.